The T cell receptor beta chain described here comes from a study of control samples from healthy donors and cancer patients. The ends were cut back, 0 bases at V and 6 bases at J, with 12 bases in the middle. Looked up from germline, CDR1 is MGHRA and CDR2 is YSYEKL. This CDR3 region has 16 residues. The method was immunoSEQ multiplex PCR; TCRdb's version includes in-frame clones alone and lacks a portion of them. The sample holds some 99,000 clones, around 88% seen once. Sequencing input: blood. This receptor was identified in a woman between 45 and 60 years old in good health. The rearrangement links TRBV4-1 to TRBJ1-6; no clear D. The CDR3 loop is CASSQDSGYGNSPLHF. The CDR3 coding sequence is TGCGCCAGCAGCCAAGATTCGGGCTATGGTAATTCACCCCTCCACTTT.